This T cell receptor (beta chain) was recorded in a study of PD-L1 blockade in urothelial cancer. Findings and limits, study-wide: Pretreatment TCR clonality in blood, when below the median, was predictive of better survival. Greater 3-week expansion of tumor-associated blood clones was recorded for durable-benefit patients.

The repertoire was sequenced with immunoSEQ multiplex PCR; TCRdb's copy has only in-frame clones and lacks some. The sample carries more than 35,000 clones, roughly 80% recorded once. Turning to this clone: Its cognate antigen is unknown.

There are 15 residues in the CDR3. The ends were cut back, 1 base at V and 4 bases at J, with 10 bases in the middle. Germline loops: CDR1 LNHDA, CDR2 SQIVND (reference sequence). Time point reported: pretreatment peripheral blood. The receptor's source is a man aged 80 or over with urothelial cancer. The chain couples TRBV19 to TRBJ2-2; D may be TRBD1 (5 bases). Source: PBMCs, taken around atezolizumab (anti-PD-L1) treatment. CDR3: CASSIGYQGTGELFF. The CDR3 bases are TGTGCCAGTAGTATAGGCTACCAGGGCACCGGGGAGCTGTTTTTT.